The text below deals with one T cell receptor beta chain. Antigen: not known. This record comes from a study of tumor-infiltrating lymphocytes in primary liver carcinoma. General study findings and limits: Less overlap was seen in tumor-adjacent and tumor-blood pairs than in tumor region pairs.

Unsorted whole blood served as the source of blood RNA, and germline DNA was extracted as well. Total RNA amounting to 450 to 500 ng was the source from which TCR beta cDNA was made with a constant-region primer. Construction of TCR beta libraries relied on three successive nested multiplex PCR rounds employing slightly modified ARM-PCR. TRBV1-TRBV30 forward primers paired with a C-beta reverse primer drove the first two PCR rounds, about 10 cycles each. TCRdb analysed the multiplex PCR reads with MiXCR anew, one entry per CDR3 protein. The sample has fewer than 350,000 distinct CDR3 sequences; about two thirds are singletons. In germline, CDR1 is SGHTA, CDR2 FQGNSA. The CDR3 is 12 amino acids. Between the trimmed V and J ends, which lost 2 bases and 4 bases, there was a span of 6 bases.

The source is a man in his forties with primary liver carcinoma and hepatitis B virus infection. Sequencing was carried out using peripheral blood. The chain combines TRBV7-2 with TRBJ2-7; no reliable D call. The chain's CDR3 is CASSLYGYEQYF. Written as DNA, the CDR3 is TGTGCCAGCAGCTTATACGGGTACGAGCAGTACTTC.